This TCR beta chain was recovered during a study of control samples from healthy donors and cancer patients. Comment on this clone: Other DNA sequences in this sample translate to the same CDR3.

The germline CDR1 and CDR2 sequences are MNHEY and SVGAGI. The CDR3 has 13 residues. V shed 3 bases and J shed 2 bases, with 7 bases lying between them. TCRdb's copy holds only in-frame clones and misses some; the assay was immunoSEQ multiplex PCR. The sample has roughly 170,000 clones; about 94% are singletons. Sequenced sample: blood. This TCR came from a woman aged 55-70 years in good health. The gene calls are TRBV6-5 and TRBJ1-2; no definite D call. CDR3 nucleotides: TGTGCCAGCAGTTATGAGGGAAACTATGGCTACACCTTC. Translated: CASSYEGNYGYTF.